A single sample is the source of the 28 T cell receptor beta chains below, sequenced in a study of post-analysis software for immune sequencing data. Overall study results and limits: Comparison of patients with controls showed a handful of TRBV segments more frequent in patients, TRBV5-6, TRBV5-1 and TRBV20-1 among them.

Antigen specificity for these receptors is unknown. Unique-molecular-identifier-tagged TCR beta cDNA libraries were used. One entry per CDR3 protein results from TCRdb running MiXCR on the PCR reads. Of about 400,000 distinct CDR3 sequences listed, 30% to 45% were seen once; the top ten hold 13%. The material sequenced was blood. The source is a girl under 18 with multiple sclerosis.

V and J are TRBV12-3 or TRBV12-4 and TRBJ2-3, with 9 bases lining up with TRBD2. This CDR3 contains 16 residues. V was pared by 2 bases and J by 4 bases, with 7 bases of the junction left unmatched. CDR3 coding DNA: TGTGCCAGCAGTTTATTAGCGGGGGCCAACGCAGATACGCAGTATTTT. Its protein is CASSLLAGANADTQYF.

The chain is built from TRBV28 and TRBJ2-7, with a tentative D call TRBD2 (5 bases). V was cut by 5 bases and J by 4 bases, with 21 bases left in between. CDR3 length: 16 amino acids. Germline CDR1 is MDHEN and CDR2 is SYDVKM. The CDR3 nucleotides read TGTGCCAGCAGTCGAGGGCGGGCAGGCGCTGCTTACGAGCAGTACTTC. It is translated as CASSRGRAGAAYEQYF. The full variable domain, in which reference TRBV28 and TRBJ2-7 provide the parts outside the CDR3, is DVKVTQSSRYLVKRTGEKVFLECVQDMDHENMFWYRQDPGLGLRLIYFSYDVKMKEKGDIPEGYSVSREKKERFSLILESASTNQTSMYLCASSRGRAGAAYEQYFGPGTRLTVT.

This chain connects TRBV7-2 to TRBJ1-6, with D possibly TRBD1 on 6 matching bases. CDR3 length: 15 residues. The V end was cut by 4 bases, the J end by 10 bases, with 17 bases between. Per the germline V gene, CDR1 is SGHTA and CDR2 is FQGNSA. CDR3 region: CASSWGVGAGSPLHF. The CDR3 nucleotides read TGTGCCAGCAGCTGGGGGGTGGGGGCAGGGTCACCCCTCCACTTT.

This clonotype occurred a few times. V usage is TRBV7-6 and J usage is TRBJ1-1; TRBD1 might be the D (6 bases). This CDR3 has 14 residues. CDR1 is SGHVS and CDR2 is FNYEAQ in the germline V gene. V was clipped by 3 bases and J by 7 bases, with 15 bases between them. The CDR3 sequence is CASSFEGVVGEAFF. Here the CDR3 DNA reads TGTGCCAGCAGCTTCGAGGGGGTTGTTGGTGAAGCTTTCTTT.

The chain links TRBV21-1 to TRBJ1-6; the table names TRBD1, a call not compared with the DNA. TRBV21-1 is shown as a pseudogene. The length of the CDR3 is 18 residues. CDR3 sequence (DNA): TGTGCCAGCACAGAGGGACAGGGGTCTAAGTTGGGGGAATCACCCCTCCACTTT. This gives the protein CASTEGQGSKLGESPLHF.

About this clonotype itself: This may stem from a read error, because a much larger clone lies one nucleotide away. The chain combines TRBV5-1 with TRBJ1-2; 11 bases match TRBD1. From germline, CDR1 is SGHRS and CDR2 YFSETQ. This CDR3 comprises 16 residues. V was clipped by 0 bases and J by 12 bases; unmatched bases: 13. This CDR3 reads CASSLEGLDRGRGHTF. In DNA, the CDR3 is TGCGCCAGCAGCTTGGAAGGTTTGGACAGGGGGCGCGGCCACACCTTC.

This sequence joins TRBV19 and TRBJ2-1, with 8 nucleotides matching TRBD1. With V trimmed by 11 bases and J by 0 bases, 9 bases remained unmatched. The CDR3 runs 15 residues. Looked up from germline, CDR1 is LNHDA and CDR2 is SQIVND (reference sequence). CDR3 protein: CASSRGPRSYNEQFF. CDR3 nucleotides: TGTGCCTCAAGCAGGGGGCCACGCTCCTACAATGAGCAGTTCTTC.

This clonotype was observed a few times. The rearrangement joins TRBV12-3 or TRBV12-4 to TRBJ1-5; D is possibly TRBD1 (6 bases). This CDR3 is 15 amino acids long. V shed 3 bases and J shed 5 bases, with 14 bases lying between them. CDR3 sequence: CASSLSTGLYQPQHF. The CDR3 DNA follows: TGTGCCAGCAGTTTGAGTACAGGGCTCTATCAGCCCCAGCATTTT.

The chain employs TRBV27 and TRBJ2-3, with a possible D match to TRBD2 (6 bases). The germline V gene has CDR1 MNHEY and CDR2 SMNVEV (reference sequence). V dropped 6 bases and J dropped 2 bases, with 21 bases sitting between them. CDR3 size: 17 residues. CDR3 bases: TGTGCCAGCAGCTCCTCGACTAGTGGTCTCTTCACAGATACGCAGTATTTT. As protein: CASSSSTSGLFTDTQYF.

The rearrangement uses TRBV5-1 and TRBJ2-5; D is ambiguous. Germline loops: CDR1 SGHRS, CDR2 YFSETQ. Trimming left V 2 bases short and J 3 bases short, with 14 bases between. The CDR3 consists of 15 residues. CDR3: CASSLGFDWEETQYF. In DNA form, the CDR3 reads TGCGCCAGCAGCTTAGGGTTCGACTGGGAAGAGACCCAGTACTTC.

This sequence joins TRBV5-1 and TRBJ1-1, with 7 bases identical to TRBD1. The CDR3 length is 14 residues. The ends lost 5 bases at V and 5 bases at J; junction bases unmatched: 9. Germline V gene lookup returns CDR1 SGHRS and CDR2 YFSETQ. In nucleotides, the CDR3 is TGCGCCAGCAGGGAACAGGGCAGGGGGACTGAAGCTTTCTTT. It codes for CASREQGRGTEAFF.

In its sample, this clonotype was seen many times. The CDR3 DNA reads as TGTGCCAGCACGCCAGGGGGGACAGATACGCAGTATTTT. Translation gives CASTPGGTDTQYF. The V call is TRBV6-5, the J call TRBJ2-3, with a possible D match to TRBD1 (7 bases). The CDR3 loop spans 13 amino acids. Germline V gene lookup returns CDR1 MNHEY and CDR2 SVGAGI. V lost 7 bases and J lost 3, with 11 bases in between.

The rearrangement uses TRBV12-3 or TRBV12-4 and TRBJ2-2; D is unresolved. The CDR3 contains 13 residues. V lost 8 bases to trimming and J lost 6 bases, with 13 bases between them. DNA of the CDR3: TGTGCCAGCCGGGCCTACGAGTCCGGGGAGCTGTTTTTT. Amino acids: CASRAYESGELFF.

This clonotype appeared a few times. V gene TRBV5-1 combines with J gene TRBJ1-6; the D is unclear. The germline gives CDR1 SGHRS, CDR2 YFSETQ. Trimming cost V 0 bases and J 6 bases, with 13 bases left between them. The CDR3 covers 16 residues. CDR3: CASSLAGERGNSPLHF. The CDR3 bases are TGCGCCAGCAGCTTGGCGGGAGAGCGGGGTAATTCACCCCTCCACTTT.

This clonotype was recorded a few times. V and J are TRBV12-3 or TRBV12-4 and TRBJ1-1, with 8 bases lining up with TRBD1. This CDR3 region has 16 residues. V shed 3 bases, J shed 4 bases, and the junction held 10 bases outside the gene matches. This CDR3 is CASSFWTGPDSTEAFF. The CDR3, as DNA: TGTGCCAGCAGTTTTTGGACAGGGCCCGATTCCACTGAAGCTTTCTTT.

This clonotype was seen at least ten times. J is TRBJ2-1 and V is TRBV13, with 8 bases that match TRBD2. J gave up 2 bases and V 5 bases, and 5 bases lay outside the gene matches. The germline CDR1 and CDR2 sequences are PRHDT and FYEKMQ (reference sequence). This CDR3 has 15 residues. The CDR3 nucleotides are TGTGCCAGCAGCCTCTCGGGGGGGACCTACAATGAGCAGTTCTTC. Translating it yields CASSLSGGTYNEQFF.

This clonotype was seen only a few times. V is TRBV20-1 and J is TRBJ2-1; 11 nucleotides agree with TRBD2. There are 14 residues in the CDR3. Germline CDR1 DFQATT, CDR2 SNEGSKA (reference sequence). CDR3 in amino acids: CSAWGTSGYNEQFF. CDR3 sequence (DNA): TGCAGCGCCTGGGGGACTAGCGGCTACAATGAGCAGTTCTTC.

This clonotype was seen a few times. This chain links TRBV20-1 with TRBJ2-7, with TRBD2 matching over 9 bases. CDR3 length: 14 residues. V was clipped by 3 bases and J by 3 bases; unmatched bases: 6. The germline CDR1 and CDR2 sequences are DFQATT and SNEGSKA (reference sequence). CDR3 bases: TGCAGTGCTAGGGGGGTTAGCGGGGGCTACGAGCAGTACTTC. This translates into CSARGVSGGYEQYF.

This clonotype occurred a few times. The rearrangement links TRBV29-1 to TRBJ2-3; 9 bases align to TRBD2. The germline V gene encodes CDR1 SQVTM and CDR2 ANQGSEA. V trimming: 6 bases; J trimming: 2 bases; junction bases outside the gene matches: 15. The CDR3 contains 17 residues. The CDR3 spells CSVAGRGGLSHTDTQYF. Here the CDR3 DNA reads TGCAGCGTCGCGGGGCGGGGGGGGCTTTCACACACAGATACGCAGTATTTT.

This clonotype has ten or more counts. This chain joins TRBV12-3 or TRBV12-4 and TRBJ2-1; the D is unclear. Trimming cost V 3 bases and J 8 bases, with 5 bases left between them. This CDR3 is 11 amino acids long. The CDR3 reads CASSFFDEQFF. The CDR3 nucleotides are TGTGCCAGCAGTTTTTTCGATGAGCAGTTCTTC.

The rearrangement uses TRBV5-1 and TRBJ1-1; D call uncertain. This CDR3 has 14 residues. Trimming left V 2 bases short and J 2 bases short, with 10 bases between. CDR1 SGHRS and CDR2 YFSETQ come from the germline V gene. This chain's CDR3 is CASSFNRQNTEAFF. In nucleotides, the CDR3 is TGCGCCAGCAGCTTTAATCGGCAAAACACTGAAGCTTTCTTT.

The chain combines TRBV12-3 or TRBV12-4 with TRBJ2-1; 11 bases align to TRBD1. CDR3 length equals 18 residues. V lost 1 base to trimming and J lost 0 bases; unmatched junction nucleotides: 5. The CDR3, as DNA: TGTGCCAGCAGTTTAGAATGGGGACAGGGGGGCTCCTACAATGAGCAGTTCTTC. It yields the protein CASSLEWGQGGSYNEQFF.

This clonotype has ten or more counts. The chain couples TRBV7-3 to TRBJ2-7, with TRBD2 as a possible D gene (6 bases). CDR3 length equals 14 residues. V was clipped by 5 bases and J by 7 bases, with 18 bases between them. In germline, CDR1 is SGHTA, CDR2 FQGTGA. CDR3 bases: TGTGCCAGCAGCACGGATGGGGGGAGTGAAGAGCAGTACTTC. This sequence encodes CASSTDGGSEEQYF.

This clonotype has at least ten counts. The V gene is TRBV7-2, the J gene TRBJ1-2; D gene ambiguous. The length of the CDR3 is 11 residues. Germline CDR1 and CDR2: SGHTA and FQGNSA. V was cut by 6 bases and J by 4 bases, with 6 bases left in between. CDR3 sequence: CASSRFYGYTF. The CDR3 DNA is TGTGCCAGCAGTCGTTTCTATGGCTACACCTTC.

This clonotype showed up just a few times. The chain joins TRBV6-6 to TRBJ2-7, with D perhaps being TRBD1 or TRBD2 (5 bases each). The CDR3 contains 14 residues. Per germline, CDR1 MNHNY and CDR2 SVGAGI (reference sequence). V was clipped by 7 bases and J by 2 bases, with 15 bases between them. The CDR3 bases are TGTGCCAGCAAACCCCGAGGGGCTACCTACGAGCAGTACTTC. It yields the protein CASKPRGATYEQYF.

The chain has TRBV24-1 and TRBJ1-5; 7 bases fit TRBD1. J lost 0 bases, V lost 9 bases, and 7 bases had no gene match. This CDR3 has 15 amino acids. CDR1 is KGHDR and CDR2 is SFDVKD in the germline V gene. The DNA for the CDR3 is TGTGCCACCGGAAGGGGGACAGATAGCAATCAGCCCCAGCATTTT. It codes for CATGRGTDSNQPQHF.

The chain has TRBV6-1 and TRBJ2-3, with 16 nucleotides matching TRBD2. The CDR3 spans 17 residues. The J segment lost 6 bases and the V segment lost 11 bases, leaving 14 bases of the junction unmatched. From germline, CDR1 is MNHNS and CDR2 SASEGT. The CDR3 DNA is TGTGCCTGGGGGGGACTAGCGGGGGGGACTCCCCAGGATACGCAGTATTTT. It translates to CAWGGLAGGTPQDTQYF.

This clonotype has only a few counts. The chain employs TRBV29-1 and TRBJ2-7, with a weak D call TRBD1 (7 bases). V was cut by 4 bases and J by 5 bases, with 18 bases left in between. CDR1 is SQVTM and CDR2 is ANQGSEA in the germline V gene. This CDR3 has 14 amino acids. For the CDR3, the DNA is TGCAGCGTTGGTCGACAGGGCTGGAGGGACGAGCAGTACTTC. It translates to CSVGRQGWRDEQYF.